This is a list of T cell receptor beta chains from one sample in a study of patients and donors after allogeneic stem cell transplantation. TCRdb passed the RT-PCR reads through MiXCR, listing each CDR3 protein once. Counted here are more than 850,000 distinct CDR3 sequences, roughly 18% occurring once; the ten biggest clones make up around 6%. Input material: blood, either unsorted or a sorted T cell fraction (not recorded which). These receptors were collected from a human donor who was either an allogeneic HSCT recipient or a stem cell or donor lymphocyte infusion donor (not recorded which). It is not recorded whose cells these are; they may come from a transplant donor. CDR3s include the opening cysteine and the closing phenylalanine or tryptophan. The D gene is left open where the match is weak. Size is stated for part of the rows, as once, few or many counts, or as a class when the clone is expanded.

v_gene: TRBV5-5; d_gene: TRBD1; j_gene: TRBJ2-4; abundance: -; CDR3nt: TGTGCCAGCAGCACCACAGGGGGCCTAACCAAAAACATTCAGTACTTC; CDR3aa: CASSTTGGLTKNIQYF
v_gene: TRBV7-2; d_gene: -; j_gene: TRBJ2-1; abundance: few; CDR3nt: TGTGCCAGCAGCTCGAGAAATCACAATGAGCAGTTCTTC; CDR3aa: CASSSRNHNEQFF
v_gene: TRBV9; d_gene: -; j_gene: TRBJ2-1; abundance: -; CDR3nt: TGTGCCAGCAGCCCCTGGGGCGGAGGGTCAAGCTACAATGAGCAGTTCTTC; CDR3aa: CASSPWGGGSSYNEQFF
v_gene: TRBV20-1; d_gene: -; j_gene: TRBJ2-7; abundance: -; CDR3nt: TGCAGTGCTAGCGACTCGACGACCTACGAGCAGTACTTC; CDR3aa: CSASDSTTYEQYF
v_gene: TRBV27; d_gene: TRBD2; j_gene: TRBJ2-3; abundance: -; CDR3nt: TGTGCCAGTATCCCCTGGGCGGGAGTTTTTGATACGCAGTATTTT; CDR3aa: CASIPWAGVFDTQYF
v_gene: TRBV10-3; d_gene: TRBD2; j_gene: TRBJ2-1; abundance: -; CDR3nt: TGTGCCATCAGTGATACAGCGGGAGTGGGTCTTAATGAGCAGTTCTTC; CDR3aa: CAISDTAGVGLNEQFF
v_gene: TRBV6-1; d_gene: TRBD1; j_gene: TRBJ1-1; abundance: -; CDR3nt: TGTGCCAGCAAATCACAGGGGGAGATGAACACTGAAGCTTTCTTT; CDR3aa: CASKSQGEMNTEAFF
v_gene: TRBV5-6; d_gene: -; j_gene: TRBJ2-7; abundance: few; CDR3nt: TGTGCCAGCAACAGCCCTGCAGCCTTCGAGCAGTACTTC; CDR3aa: CASNSPAAFEQYF
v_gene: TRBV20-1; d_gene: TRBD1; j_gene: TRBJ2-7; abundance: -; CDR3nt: TGCAGTTCGATTCCCGGGACAGCCTCCTACGAGCAGTACTTC; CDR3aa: CSSIPGTASYEQYF
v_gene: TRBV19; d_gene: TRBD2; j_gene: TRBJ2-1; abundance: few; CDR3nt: TGTGCCAGTCGTGCCGGGACTAGCGGCTACAATGAGCAGTTCTTC; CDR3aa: CASRAGTSGYNEQFF
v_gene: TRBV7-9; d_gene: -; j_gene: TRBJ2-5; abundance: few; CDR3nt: TGTGCCAGCAGCTTGTCTGGGGGTCCAGAGACCCAGTACTTC; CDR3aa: CASSLSGGPETQYF
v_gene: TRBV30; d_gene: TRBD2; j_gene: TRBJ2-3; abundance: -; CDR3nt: TGTGCCTGGGGGGGAGGGCCTAAAGATACGCAGTATTTT; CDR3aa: CAWGGGPKDTQYF
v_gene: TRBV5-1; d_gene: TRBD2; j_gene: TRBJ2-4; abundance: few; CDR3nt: TGCGCCAGCAGCTTGACGACTAGCGGGGGGGTTGTAGCCAAAAACATTCAGTACTTC; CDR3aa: CASSLTTSGGVVAKNIQYF
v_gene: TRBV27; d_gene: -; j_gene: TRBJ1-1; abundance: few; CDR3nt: TGTGCCAGCATAAGAAAGGGAGGTGACACTGAAGCTTTCTTT; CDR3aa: CASIRKGGDTEAFF
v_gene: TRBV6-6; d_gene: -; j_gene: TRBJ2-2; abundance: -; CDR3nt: TGTGCCAGCACCCCCCGTAGGGCCGGGGAGCTGTTTTTT; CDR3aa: CASTPRRAGELFF
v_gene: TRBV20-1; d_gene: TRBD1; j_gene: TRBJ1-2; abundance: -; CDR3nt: TGCAGTGCTAGGGGACAGGGCGATGGCTACACCTTC; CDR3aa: CSARGQGDGYTF
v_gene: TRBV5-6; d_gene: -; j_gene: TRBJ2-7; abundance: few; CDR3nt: TGTGCCAGCAGCTTTAGAACAGTCTACGAGCAGTACTTC; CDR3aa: CASSFRTVYEQYF